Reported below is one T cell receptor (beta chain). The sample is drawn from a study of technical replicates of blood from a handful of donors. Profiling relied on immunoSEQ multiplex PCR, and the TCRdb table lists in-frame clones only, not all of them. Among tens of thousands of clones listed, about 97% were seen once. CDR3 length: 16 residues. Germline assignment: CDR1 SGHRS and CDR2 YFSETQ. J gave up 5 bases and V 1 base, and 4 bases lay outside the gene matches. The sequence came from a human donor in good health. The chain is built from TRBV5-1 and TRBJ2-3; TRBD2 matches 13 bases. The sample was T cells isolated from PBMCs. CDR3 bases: TGCGCCAGCAGCTTGCAACTAGCGGGGGGGCGAGATACGCAGTATTTT. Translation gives CASSLQLAGGRDTQYF.